These T cell receptor beta chains were read from a single sample in a study of identical twins. TCRdb fed the 5' RACE reads into MiXCR, producing one record per CDR3 protein. The table has 150,000 or so distinct CDR3 sequences, under 4.5% seen once. The sequenced sample was memory T cells sorted from blood. Receptors were obtained from a man in his late teens or twenties in good health. The CDR3 runs from the conserved cysteine through the conserved F or W. Each record gives: J gene, D gene, V gene, clone size, CDR3 protein, CDR3 DNA. D genes are given only for firm matches. Clone size is not always given. Where it is, it says once, few, many or a class for expanded clones.

j_gene: TRBJ1-2
d_gene: TRBD1
v_gene: TRBV15
abundance: many
CDR3aa: CATSRYRGADYGYTF
CDR3nt: TGTGCCACCAGCAGATACAGGGGGGCAGACTATGGCTACACCTTC

j_gene: TRBJ1-2
d_gene: TRBD1
v_gene: TRBV15
abundance: many
CDR3aa: CATSRGQGSNYGYTF
CDR3nt: TGTGCCACCAGCAGAGGACAGGGGAGTAACTATGGCTACACCTTC

j_gene: TRBJ2-2
d_gene: TRBD2
v_gene: TRBV5-6
abundance: many
CDR3aa: CASSPGLVATGELFF
CDR3nt: TGTGCCAGCAGCCCGGGACTAGTGGCCACCGGGGAGCTGTTTTTT

j_gene: TRBJ2-3
d_gene: TRBD2
v_gene: TRBV11-2
abundance: many
CDR3aa: CASRSLAAADTQYF
CDR3nt: TGTGCCAGCAGATCTCTAGCGGCGGCGGATACGCAGTATTTT

j_gene: TRBJ2-5
d_gene: TRBD2
v_gene: TRBV9
abundance: many
CDR3aa: CASNQGLAGETQYF
CDR3nt: TGTGCCAGCAATCAGGGACTAGCTGGAGAGACCCAGTACTTC

j_gene: TRBJ2-2
d_gene: NA
v_gene: TRBV9
abundance: many
CDR3aa: CASSVLGQNTGELFF
CDR3nt: TGTGCCAGCAGCGTCTTGGGACAGAACACCGGGGAGCTGTTTTTT

j_gene: TRBJ2-1
d_gene: NA
v_gene: TRBV6-2/TRBV6-3
abundance: many
CDR3aa: CASSSGKGVNNEQFF
CDR3nt: TGTGCCAGCAGTTCGGGGAAGGGGGTGAACAATGAGCAGTTCTTC

j_gene: TRBJ2-3
d_gene: NA
v_gene: TRBV7-3
abundance: many
CDR3aa: CASSLGGTDTQYF
CDR3nt: TGTGCCAGCAGCTTGGGGGGAACAGATACGCAGTATTTT

j_gene: TRBJ2-2
d_gene: TRBD2
v_gene: TRBV10-3
abundance: many
CDR3aa: CAIRSGGTGELFF
CDR3nt: TGTGCCATCAGATCGGGGGGGACCGGGGAGCTGTTTTTT

j_gene: TRBJ2-1
d_gene: TRBD2
v_gene: TRBV12-5
abundance: many
CDR3aa: CASGWGGLRGEQFF
CDR3nt: TGTGCTAGTGGTTGGGGAGGGCTTCGTGGTGAGCAGTTCTTC

j_gene: TRBJ2-7
d_gene: NA
v_gene: TRBV28
abundance: NA
CDR3aa: CASGDIYEQYF
CDR3nt: TGTGCCAGTGGGGATATCTACGAGCAGTACTTC

j_gene: TRBJ2-7
d_gene: NA
v_gene: TRBV12-3/TRBV12-4
abundance: many
CDR3aa: CASSPDYEQYF
CDR3nt: TGTGCCAGCAGTCCCGACTACGAGCAGTACTTC

j_gene: TRBJ1-2
d_gene: TRBD1
v_gene: TRBV12-3/TRBV12-4
abundance: many
CDR3aa: CASNTGGRGYTF
CDR3nt: TGTGCCAGCAATACAGGGGGCCGTGGCTACACCTTC

j_gene: TRBJ1-1
d_gene: TRBD1
v_gene: TRBV12-3/TRBV12-4
abundance: many
CDR3aa: CASRTGGRNTEAFF
CDR3nt: TGTGCCAGCAGGACAGGGGGTAGGAACACTGAAGCTTTCTTT

j_gene: TRBJ1-5
d_gene: NA
v_gene: TRBV5-6
abundance: many
CDR3aa: CASSRWGYSNQPQHF
CDR3nt: TGTGCCAGCAGCCGGTGGGGCTATAGCAATCAGCCCCAGCATTTT

j_gene: TRBJ2-5
d_gene: TRBD2
v_gene: TRBV25-1
abundance: NA
CDR3aa: CASSAVAGNQETQYF
CDR3nt: TGTGCCAGCAGTGCGGTAGCGGGTAATCAAGAGACCCAGTACTTC

j_gene: TRBJ1-3
d_gene: NA
v_gene: TRBV20-1
abundance: NA
CDR3aa: CSAKGGTGHTIYF
CDR3nt: TGCAGTGCCAAGGGGGGTACAGGGCACACCATATATTTT

j_gene: TRBJ2-1
d_gene: TRBD1
v_gene: TRBV2
abundance: many
CDR3aa: CASSKQGAANEQFF
CDR3nt: TGTGCCAGCAGTAAACAGGGGGCCGCCAATGAGCAGTTCTTC

j_gene: TRBJ2-3
d_gene: NA
v_gene: TRBV7-9
abundance: many
CDR3aa: CASSSEVPDTQYF
CDR3nt: TGTGCCAGCAGTTCGGAGGTCCCAGATACGCAGTATTTT

j_gene: TRBJ2-1
d_gene: TRBD2
v_gene: TRBV6-2/TRBV6-3
abundance: many
CDR3aa: CASSWLAGGYNEQFF
CDR3nt: TGTGCCAGCAGTTGGTTAGCGGGAGGATACAATGAGCAGTTCTTC

j_gene: TRBJ2-7
d_gene: NA
v_gene: TRBV7-8
abundance: NA
CDR3aa: CASSGDESSYEQYF
CDR3nt: TGTGCCAGCAGTGGGGACGAGAGCTCCTACGAGCAGTACTTC

j_gene: TRBJ2-6
d_gene: TRBD1
v_gene: TRBV12-3/TRBV12-4
abundance: many
CDR3aa: CASSPGQARSSGANVLTF
CDR3nt: TGTGCCAGCAGTCCCGGACAGGCCCGAAGCTCTGGGGCCAACGTCCTGACTTTC

j_gene: TRBJ2-1
d_gene: NA
v_gene: TRBV29-1
abundance: many
CDR3aa: CSVQIISNEQFF
CDR3nt: TGCAGCGTCCAAATTATATCCAATGAGCAGTTCTTC

j_gene: TRBJ1-1
d_gene: NA
v_gene: TRBV20-1
abundance: many
CDR3aa: CSARERSLEAFF
CDR3nt: TGCAGTGCTAGAGAACGGTCTCTTGAAGCTTTCTTT

j_gene: TRBJ2-2
d_gene: NA
v_gene: TRBV7-2
abundance: many
CDR3aa: CASSLPSGTNTGELFF
CDR3nt: TGTGCCAGCAGCTTACCCTCTGGGACGAACACCGGGGAGCTGTTTTTT

j_gene: TRBJ2-3
d_gene: TRBD2
v_gene: TRBV20-1
abundance: many
CDR3aa: CSARVLAGGSADTQYF
CDR3nt: TGCAGTGCTAGAGTGTTGGCGGGAGGGTCGGCAGATACGCAGTATTTT

j_gene: TRBJ2-1
d_gene: TRBD2
v_gene: TRBV24-1
abundance: many
CDR3aa: CATSDRSGTSGRANEQFF
CDR3nt: TGTGCCACCAGTGATCGATCCGGGACTAGCGGGAGGGCCAATGAGCAGTTCTTC

j_gene: TRBJ2-6
d_gene: NA
v_gene: TRBV14
abundance: NA
CDR3aa: CASSAEPTYSGANVLTF
CDR3nt: TGTGCCAGCAGCGCCGAACCGACATATTCTGGGGCCAACGTCCTGACTTTC

j_gene: TRBJ2-1
d_gene: TRBD2
v_gene: TRBV11-3
abundance: many
CDR3aa: CASSSTIRLAGRFNNEQFF
CDR3nt: TGTGCCAGCAGCTCGACCATACGACTAGCGGGACGGTTCAACAATGAGCAGTTCTTC

j_gene: TRBJ2-5
d_gene: TRBD2
v_gene: TRBV29-1
abundance: many
CDR3aa: CSVAVLAGEGETQYF
CDR3nt: TGCAGCGTTGCTGTCCTAGCGGGAGAGGGAGAGACCCAGTACTTC

j_gene: TRBJ1-1
d_gene: TRBD1
v_gene: TRBV6-1
abundance: many
CDR3aa: CASSRTGQGVEAFF
CDR3nt: TGTGCCAGCAGCCGAACCGGACAGGGAGTTGAAGCTTTCTTT

j_gene: TRBJ2-1
d_gene: NA
v_gene: TRBV3-1
abundance: NA
CDR3aa: CASSQDPAAYNEQFF
CDR3nt: TGTGCCAGCAGCCAAGACCCAGCGGCTTACAATGAGCAGTTCTTC

j_gene: TRBJ2-7
d_gene: NA
v_gene: TRBV7-2
abundance: many
CDR3aa: CASSAVVSGEQYF
CDR3nt: TGTGCCAGCAGCGCGGTGGTGTCCGGCGAGCAGTACTTC

j_gene: TRBJ2-5
d_gene: NA
v_gene: TRBV5-1
abundance: many
CDR3aa: CASSLGRYDETQYF
CDR3nt: TGCGCCAGCAGCTTGGGTCGATACGACGAGACCCAGTACTTC

j_gene: TRBJ1-2
d_gene: TRBD1
v_gene: TRBV7-8
abundance: many
CDR3aa: CASHSGVTDRGLKGYTF
CDR3nt: TGTGCCAGCCACAGCGGGGTAACGGACAGGGGGCTGAAAGGCTACACCTTC

j_gene: TRBJ2-3
d_gene: TRBD2
v_gene: TRBV7-2
abundance: NA
CDR3aa: CASSLALYGSGRANEDTQYF
CDR3nt: TGTGCCAGCAGCTTAGCGTTATATGGTAGCGGGAGGGCCAATGAAGATACGCAGTATTTT

j_gene: TRBJ1-3
d_gene: NA
v_gene: TRBV11-2
abundance: many
CDR3aa: CASSSTRSGNTIYF
CDR3nt: TGTGCCAGCAGCTCCACCCGCAGTGGAAACACCATATATTTT

j_gene: TRBJ1-5
d_gene: NA
v_gene: TRBV20-1
abundance: many
CDR3aa: CSAREDGRNQPQHF
CDR3nt: TGCAGTGCTAGAGAGGACGGCCGAAATCAGCCCCAGCATTTT

j_gene: TRBJ2-7
d_gene: NA
v_gene: TRBV28
abundance: many
CDR3aa: CASSFSFYEQYF
CDR3nt: TGTGCCAGCAGTTTCAGCTTCTACGAGCAGTACTTC

j_gene: TRBJ2-5
d_gene: TRBD1
v_gene: TRBV7-2
abundance: many
CDR3aa: CASSLVGTGALETQYF
CDR3nt: TGTGCCAGCAGCTTAGTCGGGACAGGGGCCCTGGAGACCCAGTACTTC

j_gene: TRBJ2-2
d_gene: NA
v_gene: TRBV24-1
abundance: many
CDR3aa: CATSDLPSSNTGELFF
CDR3nt: TGTGCCACCAGTGATTTACCTAGCTCGAACACCGGGGAGCTGTTTTTT

j_gene: TRBJ1-3
d_gene: NA
v_gene: TRBV19
abundance: many
CDR3aa: CASITDPSGNTIYF
CDR3nt: TGTGCCAGTATTACGGACCCCTCTGGAAACACCATATATTTT

j_gene: TRBJ2-1
d_gene: TRBD2
v_gene: TRBV20-1
abundance: many
CDR3aa: CSARDGSGSANEQFF
CDR3nt: TGCAGTGCTAGAGATGGTAGCGGGAGTGCGAATGAGCAGTTCTTC

j_gene: TRBJ2-3
d_gene: NA
v_gene: TRBV24-1
abundance: many
CDR3aa: CATSGVSAVSQPTDTQYF
CDR3nt: TGTGCCACCAGTGGGGTTTCGGCGGTTTCCCAACCCACAGATACGCAGTATTTT

j_gene: TRBJ2-2
d_gene: NA
v_gene: TRBV20-1
abundance: NA
CDR3aa: CSATVYSRANTGELFF
CDR3nt: TGCAGTGCTACTGTTTATAGCCGGGCCAACACCGGGGAGCTGTTTTTT

j_gene: TRBJ2-7
d_gene: NA
v_gene: TRBV7-9
abundance: many
CDR3aa: CASWGPSYEQYF
CDR3nt: TGTGCCAGCTGGGGGCCTTCCTACGAGCAGTACTTC

j_gene: TRBJ2-1
d_gene: NA
v_gene: TRBV11-1
abundance: many
CDR3aa: CASSLEAAGEQFF
CDR3nt: TGTGCCAGCAGCTTAGAGGCCGCTGGTGAGCAGTTCTTC

j_gene: TRBJ2-3
d_gene: NA
v_gene: TRBV5-5
abundance: many
CDR3aa: CASSQPADPGNTQYF
CDR3nt: TGTGCCAGCAGCCAACCGGCCGACCCAGGGAATACGCAGTATTTT

j_gene: TRBJ1-1
d_gene: NA
v_gene: TRBV20-1
abundance: many
CDR3aa: CSRPGPSYTEAFF
CDR3nt: TGCAGCCGCCCAGGCCCCTCCTACACTGAAGCTTTCTTT

j_gene: TRBJ1-1
d_gene: NA
v_gene: TRBV5-1
abundance: many
CDR3aa: CASSPWGPKNTEAFF
CDR3nt: TGCGCCAGCAGCCCCTGGGGGCCTAAAAACACTGAAGCTTTCTTT

j_gene: TRBJ1-1
d_gene: TRBD1
v_gene: TRBV10-3
abundance: many
CDR3aa: CATGQGENTEAFF
CDR3nt: TGTGCCACGGGACAGGGGGAGAACACTGAAGCTTTCTTT

j_gene: TRBJ2-5
d_gene: TRBD1
v_gene: TRBV12-5
abundance: many
CDR3aa: CASGSLFTRQGYERQETQYF
CDR3nt: TGTGCTAGTGGTTCCCTTTTCACCCGACAGGGGTATGAGCGTCAAGAGACCCAGTACTTC

j_gene: TRBJ1-4
d_gene: NA
v_gene: TRBV5-1
abundance: many
CDR3aa: CASSLTSTNEKLFF
CDR3nt: TGCGCCAGCAGCTTAACTTCAACTAATGAAAAACTGTTTTTT

j_gene: TRBJ1-1
d_gene: NA
v_gene: TRBV5-1
abundance: many
CDR3aa: CASSFQGGANTEAFF
CDR3nt: TGCGCCAGCAGCTTCCAAGGGGGTGCGAACACTGAAGCTTTCTTT

j_gene: TRBJ1-2
d_gene: NA
v_gene: TRBV15
abundance: NA
CDR3aa: CATSRVFEGTGYTF
CDR3nt: TGTGCCACCAGCAGAGTTTTTGAGGGAACAGGCTACACCTTC

j_gene: TRBJ2-3
d_gene: TRBD2
v_gene: TRBV10-3
abundance: many
CDR3aa: CAISVAGGADTQYF
CDR3nt: TGTGCCATCAGTGTAGCGGGAGGCGCAGATACGCAGTATTTT

j_gene: TRBJ2-5
d_gene: TRBD1
v_gene: TRBV20-1
abundance: many
CDR3aa: CSARNTFSRDREGEETQYF
CDR3nt: TGCAGTGCTAGGAACACCTTCTCCCGGGACAGAGAGGGGGAGGAGACCCAGTACTTC